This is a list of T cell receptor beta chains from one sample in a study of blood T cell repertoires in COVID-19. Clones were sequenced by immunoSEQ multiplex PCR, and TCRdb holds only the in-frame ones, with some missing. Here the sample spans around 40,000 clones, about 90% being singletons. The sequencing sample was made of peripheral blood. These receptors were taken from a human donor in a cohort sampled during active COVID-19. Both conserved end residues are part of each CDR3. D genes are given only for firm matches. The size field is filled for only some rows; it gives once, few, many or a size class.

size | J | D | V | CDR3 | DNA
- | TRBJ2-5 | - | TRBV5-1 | CASSLAGGAQETQYF | TGCGCCAGCAGCTTAGCTGGGGGGGCCCAAGAGACCCAGTACTTC
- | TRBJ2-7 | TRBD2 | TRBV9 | CASSVEGLAGYEQYF | TGTGCCAGCAGCGTAGAGGGACTAGCGGGGTACGAGCAGTACTTC
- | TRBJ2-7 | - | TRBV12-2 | CASRSGLGEIYEQYF | TGTGCAAGTCGCTCCGGACTAGGGGAAATCTACGAGCAGTACTTC
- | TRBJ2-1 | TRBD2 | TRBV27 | CASRYTSGKYNEQFF | TGTGCCAGCAGGTATACTAGCGGGAAATACAATGAGCAGTTCTTC
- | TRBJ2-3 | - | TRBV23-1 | CASSQSGRPDRRPDTQYF | TGCGCCAGCAGTCAATCGGGACGGCCGGACAGACGACCAGATACGCAGTATTTT
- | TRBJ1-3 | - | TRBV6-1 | CASSEPGTGNTIYF | TGTGCCAGCAGTGAACCAGGGACTGGAAACACCATATATTTT
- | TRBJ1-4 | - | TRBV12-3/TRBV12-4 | CASRRGGIGELFF | TGTGCCAGCAGACGAGGGGGTATCGGGGAACTGTTTTTT
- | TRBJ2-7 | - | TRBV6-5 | CASSIAEYYEQYF | TGTGCCAGCTCCATAGCGGAATATTACGAGCAGTACTTC
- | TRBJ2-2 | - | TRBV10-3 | CAISVEPRTGELFF | TGTGCCATCAGTGTGGAACCGAGGACCGGGGAGCTGTTTTTT
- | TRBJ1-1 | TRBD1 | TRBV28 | CASSQITINRGWENTEAFF | TGTGCCAGCAGCCAAATAACGATTAACAGGGGCTGGGAGAACACTGAAGCTTTCTTT
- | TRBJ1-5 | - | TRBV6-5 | CASSYGGAGNQPQHF | TGTGCCAGCAGTTACGGGGGCGCGGGCAATCAGCCCCAGCATTTT
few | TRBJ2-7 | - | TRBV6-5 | CASSYYPDAGEQYF | TGTGCCAGCAGTTACTACCCGGATGCGGGAGAGCAGTACTTC
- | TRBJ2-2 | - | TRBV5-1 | CASEPGHTNTGELFF | TGCGCCAGCGAACCGGGACACACGAACACCGGGGAGCTGTTTTTT
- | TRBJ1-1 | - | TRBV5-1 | CASSQSGGYTEAFF | TGCGCCAGCAGCCAGTCGGGGGGCTACACTGAAGCTTTCTTT
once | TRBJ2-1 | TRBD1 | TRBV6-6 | CASNRPSGQGGNEQFF | TGTGCCAGCAACCGACCTTCCGGACAGGGGGGGAATGAGCAGTTCTTC
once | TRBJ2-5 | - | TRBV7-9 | CASSSGVRDTFQETQYF | TGTGCCAGCAGCTCCGGGGTCAGGGACACGTTCCAAGAGACCCAGTACTTC
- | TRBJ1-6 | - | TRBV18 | CASSPGLDNSPLHF | TGTGCCAGCTCGCCGGGACTGGACAATTCACCCCTCCACTTT
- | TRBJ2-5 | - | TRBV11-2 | CASSWTPGEETQYF | TGTGCCAGCAGCTGGACGCCGGGGGAAGAGACCCAGTACTTC
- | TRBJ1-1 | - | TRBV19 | CASSISRNTEAFF | TGTGCCAGTAGTATTTCCAGGAACACTGAAGCTTTCTTT
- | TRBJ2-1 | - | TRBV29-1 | CSTRKSSYQADEQFF | TGCAGCACGCGTAAATCCAGCTACCAAGCGGATGAGCAGTTCTTC
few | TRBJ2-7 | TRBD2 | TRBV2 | CASSGAGTSGSNEQYF | TGTGCCAGCAGTGGGGCCGGGACTAGCGGGAGTAACGAGCAGTACTTC
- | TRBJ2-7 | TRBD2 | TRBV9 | CASSPRGSGEQYF | TGTGCCAGCAGCCCCCGCGGGAGCGGAGAGCAGTACTTC
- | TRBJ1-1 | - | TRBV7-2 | CASSLVAGTEAFF | TGTGCCAGCAGCTTAGTGGCGGGCACTGAAGCTTTCTTT
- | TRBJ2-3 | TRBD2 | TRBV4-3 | CARVLAGRRADTQYF | TGCGCCAGGGTTCTAGCGGGGCGAAGGGCAGATACGCAGTATTTT
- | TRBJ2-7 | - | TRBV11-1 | CASSHRAGSYEQYF | TGTGCCAGCAGCCACAGGGCAGGCTCCTACGAGCAGTACTTC
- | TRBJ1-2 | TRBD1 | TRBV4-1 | CASSPGTGGERGYTF | TGCGCCAGCAGCCCCGGGACAGGGGGCGAGAGAGGCTACACCTTC
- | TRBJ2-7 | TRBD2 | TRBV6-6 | CASSYSKGRVEQYF | TGTGCCAGCAGTTACTCGAAAGGGAGGGTCGAGCAGTACTTC
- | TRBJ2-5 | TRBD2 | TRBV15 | CATSRALAGDGQETQYF | TGTGCCACCAGCAGAGCCCTAGCGGGAGATGGTCAAGAGACCCAGTACTTC
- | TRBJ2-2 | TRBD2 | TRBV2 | CASSVGRGGTGELFF | TGTGCCAGCAGCGTTGGGAGGGGTGGCACCGGGGAGCTGTTTTTT
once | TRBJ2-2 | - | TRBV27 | CASRSGNQNTGELFF | TGTGCCAGCAGGAGCGGAAATCAAAACACCGGGGAGCTGTTTTTT
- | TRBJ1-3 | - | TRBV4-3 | CASSQDYGGRRSSGNTIYF | TGCGCCAGCAGCCAAGATTACGGGGGGAGGAGGAGCTCTGGAAACACCATATATTTT
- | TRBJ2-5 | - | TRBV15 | CATSRDRRRYQETQYF | TGTGCCACCAGCAGAGATCGGCGGAGGTACCAAGAGACCCAGTACTTC
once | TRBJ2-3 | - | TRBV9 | CASSVGQVSTDTQYF | TGTGCCAGCAGCGTAGGACAGGTCAGCACAGATACGCAGTATTTT
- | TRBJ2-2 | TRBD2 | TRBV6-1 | CASSERLAGGKGTGELFF | TGTGCCAGCAGTGAAAGACTAGCGGGAGGAAAGGGCACCGGGGAGCTGTTTTTT
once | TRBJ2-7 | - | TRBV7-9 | CASTMRAGGFSYEQYF | TGTGCCAGCACTATGAGGGCAGGAGGATTCTCCTACGAGCAGTACTTC
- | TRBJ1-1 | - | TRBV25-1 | CASSESEGTEAFF | TGTGCCAGCAGTGAATCCGAGGGCACTGAAGCTTTCTTT